These T cell receptor beta chains were read from a single sample in a study of T cell responses to AZD1222 COVID-19 vaccine. Sequencing used immunoSEQ multiplex PCR; TCRdb keeps in-frame clones, though not all of them. The sample gives 40,000 to 60,000 clones, around 90% of which show up once; 0.95% to 1.2% is in the top ten. Sequenced material: peripheral blood, taken 28 days after the second AZD1222 dose. These receptors all come from an adult who received the AZD1222 COVID-19 vaccine. Both conserved end residues are part of each CDR3. The D gene is left open where the match is weak. Expanded clones get a size class; other rows say once, few or many, or leave the size out.

clone size | D gene | J gene | CDR3 length | V gene | CDR3 protein | CDR3 DNA
NA | TRBD2 | TRBJ2-1 | 21 | TRBV29-1 | CSVEGGSVWKTSGRAANEQFF | TGCAGCGTTGAAGGGGGGAGTGTTTGGAAAACTAGCGGGAGGGCCGCCAATGAGCAGTTCTTC
once | NA | TRBJ2-2 | 14 | TRBV27 | CASSLVLNTGELFF | TGTGCCAGCAGTTTAGTACTGAACACCGGGGAGCTGTTTTTT
NA | NA | TRBJ2-5 | 11 | TRBV20-1 | CSAIEAWAQYF | TGCAGTGCTATCGAGGCCTGGGCCCAGTACTTC
NA | NA | TRBJ1-2 | 13 | TRBV6-5 | CASRGTGNYGYTF | TGTGCCAGCAGGGGGACGGGGAACTATGGCTACACCTTC
NA | NA | TRBJ1-5 | 15 | TRBV19 | CASSITVIGEEPQHF | TGTGCCAGTAGTATAACCGTTATTGGTGAGGAGCCCCAGCATTTT
NA | TRBD2 | TRBJ2-3 | 15 | TRBV6-5 | CASSRAGEVTDTQYF | TGTGCCAGCAGTCGAGCGGGAGAAGTGACAGATACGCAGTATTTT
NA | NA | TRBJ2-1 | 14 | TRBV5-1 | CASSRSGVSNEQFF | TGCGCCAGCAGCCGTTCGGGGGTGTCCAATGAGCAGTTCTTC
NA | NA | TRBJ1-6 | 16 | TRBV5-8 | CASSQGRFRNNSPLHF | TGTGCCAGCAGCCAGGGGAGGTTCCGGAATAATTCACCCCTCCACTTT
NA | NA | TRBJ2-7 | 16 | TRBV28 | CASRIEPPENEGEQYF | TGTGCCAGCCGTATCGAACCCCCGGAAAATGAAGGCGAGCAGTACTTC
once | NA | TRBJ2-1 | 13 | TRBV28 | CATYSGSGYEQFF | TGTGCCACCTACTCCGGGAGTGGATATGAGCAGTTCTTC
once | NA | TRBJ1-6 | 12 | TRBV10-2 | CASSEGGTPLHF | TGCGCCAGCAGTGAGGGGGGAACACCCCTCCACTTT
few | NA | TRBJ1-6 | 14 | TRBV7-3 | CASSLGDPNSPLHF | TGTGCCAGCAGCTTGGGGGATCCTAATTCACCCCTCCACTTT
NA | NA | TRBJ1-1 | 16 | TRBV5-1 | CASSSTVGRGGTEAFF | TGCGCCAGCAGCTCGACAGTCGGGCGGGGGGGCACTGAAGCTTTCTTT
NA | NA | TRBJ1-1 | 15 | TRBV7-8 | CASSPEGLADTEAFF | TGTGCCAGCAGCCCAGAGGGACTTGCGGATACTGAAGCTTTCTTT
NA | NA | TRBJ1-5 | 11 | TRBV20-1 | CSARDRGPQHF | TGCAGTGCTAGAGATAGAGGGCCCCAGCATTTT
NA | NA | TRBJ2-7 | 13 | TRBV28 | CASSSGALYEQYF | TGTGCCAGCAGTTCTGGGGCGCTCTACGAGCAGTACTTC
NA | TRBD1 | TRBJ2-7 | 16 | TRBV27 | CASSLSMGQGVGEQYF | TGTGCCAGCAGTTTATCTATGGGACAGGGGGTAGGGGAGCAGTACTTC
NA | TRBD2 | TRBJ2-3 | 16 | TRBV4-3 | CASSKIAGGPVDTQYF | TGCGCCAGCAGCAAAATAGCGGGAGGGCCAGTAGATACGCAGTATTTT
NA | TRBD2 | TRBJ2-7 | 12 | TRBV2 | CASRREGYEQYF | TGTGCCAGCAGGCGGGAGGGCTACGAGCAGTACTTC
NA | TRBD2 | TRBJ2-1 | 12 | TRBV30 | CAWSVAGWEQFF | TGTGCCTGGAGTGTAGCGGGATGGGAGCAGTTCTTC
once | NA | TRBJ2-5 | 15 | TRBV7-2 | CASSLSTGSQETQYF | TGTGCCAGCAGCTTATCGACAGGTTCCCAAGAGACCCAGTACTTC
NA | TRBD1 | TRBJ2-7 | 15 | TRBV4-3 | CASSQRQGGSYEQYF | TGCGCCAGCAGCCAGCGACAGGGTGGGTCCTACGAGCAGTACTTC
NA | NA | TRBJ2-2 | 14 | TRBV4-3 | CASSQVNRVGELFF | TGCGCCAGCAGCCAAGTTAACAGAGTTGGGGAGCTGTTTTTT
once | TRBD1 | TRBJ2-2 | 15 | TRBV2 | CASSGTGLNTGELFF | TGTGCCAGCAGCGGGACAGGCTTGAACACCGGGGAGCTGTTTTTT
NA | TRBD2 | TRBJ2-1 | 15 | TRBV15 | CATSRDRSSGPINLF | TGTGCCACCAGCAGAGATCGGTCTAGCGGGCCTATCAACCTCTTC
NA | NA | TRBJ2-7 | 14 | TRBV10-3 | CAIRPQGGSYEQYF | TGTGCCATCAGACCTCAGGGCGGCTCCTACGAGCAGTACTTC
NA | NA | TRBJ2-3 | 15 | TRBV23-1 | CASGETAKESDTQYF | TGCGCCAGCGGGGAGACCGCAAAGGAGTCAGATACGCAGTATTTT
few | TRBD2 | TRBJ2-1 | 15 | TRBV27 | CASRRLAGESNEQFF | TGTGCCAGCAGACGACTAGCGGGAGAATCGAATGAGCAGTTCTTC
NA | NA | TRBJ2-1 | 18 | TRBV11-2 | CASSLDRGRRQADNEQFF | TGTGCCAGCAGCTTAGATAGGGGCCGGAGACAAGCGGACAATGAGCAGTTCTTC
NA | TRBD2 | TRBJ2-3 | 12 | TRBV7-3 | CASSGAGGAQYF | TGTGCCAGCAGCGGCGCGGGGGGCGCGCAGTATTTT
NA | TRBD1 | TRBJ2-7 | 14 | TRBV2 | CASIEQGDLYEQYF | TGTGCCAGCATAGAACAGGGGGATCTCTACGAGCAGTACTTC
NA | NA | TRBJ2-7 | 15 | TRBV6-2/TRBV6-3 | CASSGARIQSYEQYF | TGTGCCAGCAGCGGAGCGCGTATCCAATCCTACGAGCAGTACTTC
NA | TRBD1 | TRBJ2-5 | 15 | TRBV29-1 | CSVAQGAAKGETQYF | TGCAGCGTTGCTCAGGGGGCCGCTAAAGGGGAGACCCAGTACTTC
few | TRBD1 | TRBJ1-6 | 14 | TRBV6-5 | CASRVQGTGSPLHF | TGTGCCAGCAGGGTACAGGGGACTGGGTCACCCCTCCACTTT
NA | NA | TRBJ1-1 | 12 | TRBV3-1/TRBV3-2 | CASSQGDAEAFF | TGTGCCAGCAGCCAAGGGGACGCTGAAGCTTTCTTT
NA | NA | TRBJ1-5 | 13 | TRBV19 | CASSIGPGQPQHF | TGTGCCAGTAGTATCGGACCCGGTCAGCCCCAGCATTTT
NA | TRBD1 | TRBJ1-3 | 16 | TRBV4-1 | CASSQGGQGSGNTIYF | TGCGCCAGCAGCCAAGGAGGACAGGGGTCAGGAAACACCATATATTTT
NA | TRBD1 | TRBJ1-1 | 15 | TRBV5-6 | CASSSPGQPNTEAFF | TGTGCCAGCAGCTCCCCGGGACAGCCTAACACTGAAGCTTTCTTT
NA | TRBD1 | TRBJ1-5 | 16 | TRBV27 | CASSPGGGSSNQPQHF | TGTGCCAGCAGCCCAGGGGGGGGTTCGAGCAATCAGCCCCAGCATTTT
NA | NA | TRBJ1-5 | 15 | TRBV19 | CASSILDVNTGPQHF | TGTGCCAGTAGTATTCTTGACGTGAATACGGGACCCCAGCATTTT
NA | TRBD1 | TRBJ2-7 | 14 | TRBV5-1 | CASRVGQGIGEQYF | TGCGCCAGCAGAGTGGGACAGGGGATTGGCGAGCAGTACTTC
NA | TRBD1 | TRBJ1-3 | 15 | TRBV7-8 | CASSLTGVSGNTIYF | TGTGCCAGCAGCCTTACAGGGGTCTCTGGAAACACCATATATTTT
once | TRBD2 | TRBJ2-6 | 18 | TRBV28 | CASSFTSGSPSGANVLTF | TGTGCCAGCAGTTTTACTAGCGGGAGTCCATCTGGGGCCAACGTCCTGACTTTC
NA | NA | TRBJ1-5 | 16 | TRBV19 | CASSRLGGRVGQPQHF | TGTGCCAGTAGTAGGCTCGGGGGGCGCGTCGGACAGCCCCAGCATTTT
NA | TRBD1 | TRBJ1-4 | 15 | TRBV5-4 | CASRRTGEGNEKLFF | TGTGCCAGCAGGCGAACAGGGGAAGGGAACGAAAAACTGTTTTTT
once | NA | TRBJ1-2 | 14 | TRBV19 | CASSISRGDYGYTF | TGTGCCAGTAGTATAAGTAGGGGTGACTATGGCTACACCTTC
NA | NA | TRBJ2-7 | 12 | TRBV10-2 | CASRDGPYEQYF | TGCGCCAGCAGGGACGGGCCCTACGAGCAGTACTTC
NA | TRBD2 | TRBJ2-5 | 20 | TRBV2 | CASSEALIGTSGGLGETQYF | TGTGCCAGCAGTGAAGCGCTTATCGGGACTAGCGGGGGCCTCGGGGAGACCCAGTACTTC
NA | TRBD2 | TRBJ2-1 | 15 | TRBV5-1 | CASSLFGGNYNEQFF | TGCGCCAGCAGCTTGTTCGGGGGGAACTACAATGAGCAGTTCTTC
NA | NA | TRBJ2-2 | 14 | TRBV5-1 | CASSLGTSTGELFF | TGCGCCAGCAGCTTGGGGACTTCGACCGGGGAGCTGTTTTTT